The clone carrying this TCR beta chain is a singleton in its sample. The CDR3 contains 13 residues. The V and J ends lost 4 bases and 0 bases respectively, with 7 bases between them. CDR1 is SGDLS, CDR2 YYNGEE, per germline. The data stem from a study of OX40 agonist ivuxolimab in advanced cancers. Across the whole study: Of mixed ages from about 23 to 79 and averaging about 60 years, the group was 65% to 85% male. Previous treatment with anti-PD-1, anti-PD-L1 or anti-CTLA-4 therapy was allowed; approximately 40% had received some.

Only in-frame clones appear in the TCRdb table, and some are missing; sequencing was by immunoSEQ multiplex PCR. The sample consists of some 40,000 clones, over 60% of them appearing once. The TCR comes from an adult with an advanced solid tumor such as melanoma, head and neck, liver or kidney cancer. The sequences come from CD4+ or CD8+ T cells sorted from blood, collected in a trial of the OX40 agonist ivuxolimab. The genes are TRBV9 and TRBJ1-1, with unresolved D. CDR3 DNA: TGTGCCAGCAGCATGGGGATGAACACTGAAGCTTTCTTT. Translation gives CASSMGMNTEAFF.